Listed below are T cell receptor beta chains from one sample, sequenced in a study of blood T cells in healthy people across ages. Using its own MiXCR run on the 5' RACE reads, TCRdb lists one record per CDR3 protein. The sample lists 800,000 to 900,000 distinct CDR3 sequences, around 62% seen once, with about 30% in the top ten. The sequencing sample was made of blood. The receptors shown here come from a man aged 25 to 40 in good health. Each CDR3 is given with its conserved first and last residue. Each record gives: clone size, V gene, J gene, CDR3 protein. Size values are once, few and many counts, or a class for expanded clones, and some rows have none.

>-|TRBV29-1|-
CSVEEEGVETQYF
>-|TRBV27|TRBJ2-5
CASSFGSAQETQYF
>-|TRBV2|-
CASSDQRGGVKTQYF
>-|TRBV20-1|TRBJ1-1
CSAQRTASTEAFF
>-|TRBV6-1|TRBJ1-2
CASSEFPTFYGYTF
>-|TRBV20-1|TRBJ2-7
CSASELAGHSYEQYF
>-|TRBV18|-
CASSPPRVGTGDFGKYEQYF
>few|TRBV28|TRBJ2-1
CASSLLGHLSYNEQFF
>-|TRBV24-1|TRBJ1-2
CATSDLAGGGYTF
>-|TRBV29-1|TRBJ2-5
CSVEVSGIQETQYF
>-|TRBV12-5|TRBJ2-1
CASGLAPAGGLYNEQFF
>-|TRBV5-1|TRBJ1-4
CASSRVALRTGRATNEKLFF
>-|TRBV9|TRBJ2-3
CATGTSGVNGDTQYF
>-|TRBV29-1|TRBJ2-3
CSVDSTRGADTQYF
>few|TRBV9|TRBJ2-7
CASSVGIGTGGYEQYF
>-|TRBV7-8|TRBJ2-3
CASRRQGQDTDTQYF
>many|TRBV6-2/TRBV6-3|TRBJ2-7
CASSYSSSYEQYF
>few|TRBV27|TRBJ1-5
CASSFQPQHF
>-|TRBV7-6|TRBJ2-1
CASSSPDRGEANEQFF
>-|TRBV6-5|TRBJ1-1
CASSYGRGTEAFF
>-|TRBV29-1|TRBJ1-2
CSVVQGYDYTF
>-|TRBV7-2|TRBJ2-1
CASSHGSPIGNEQFF
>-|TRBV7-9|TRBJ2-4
CASSSIRGSQYF
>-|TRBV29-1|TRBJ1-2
CSVRGTGTAVNYGYTF
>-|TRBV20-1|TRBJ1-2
CSAPTSIGTNYGYTF
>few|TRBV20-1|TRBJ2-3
CSAEPRGGTDTQYF